These T cell receptor beta chains were read from a single sample in a study of PD-L1 blockade in urothelial cancer. Measured with immunoSEQ multiplex PCR; TCRdb has only the in-frame clones, and not every one. The table lists 90,000 to 130,000 clones, roughly 90% of them singletons. The sequenced sample was PBMCs, obtained around atezolizumab (anti-PD-L1) treatment. Source of these receptors: a man aged 60 to 69 with urothelial cancer. Both conserved end residues are part of each CDR3. Each record gives: V gene, D gene, clone size, J gene, CDR3 DNA, CDR3 protein. D genes are given only for firm matches. The size field is filled for only some rows; it gives once, few, many or a size class.

V: TRBV7-2
D: .
size: few
J: TRBJ1-2
DNA: TGTGCCAGCAGCTCCCAGGGGCTGGTTAAGGGCTACACCTTC
CDR3: CASSSQGLVKGYTF

V: TRBV2
D: .
size: .
J: TRBJ2-5
DNA: TGTGCCAGCACAACATCCGGGGAGACCCAGTACTTC
CDR3: CASTTSGETQYF

V: TRBV5-1
D: .
size: .
J: TRBJ1-1
DNA: TGCGCCAGCGCGTTAACCTGGGGGGTGAACACTGAAGCTTTCTTT
CDR3: CASALTWGVNTEAFF

V: TRBV4-3
D: .
size: .
J: TRBJ2-2
DNA: TGCGCCAGCAGCCAAGACAGGATCTCCGGGGAGCTGTTTTTT
CDR3: CASSQDRISGELFF

V: TRBV30
D: TRBD1
size: .
J: TRBJ1-1
DNA: TGTGCCTGGAGTTCAGGGGGCGATGAAGCTTTCTTT
CDR3: CAWSSGGDEAFF

V: TRBV7-2
D: TRBD2
size: few
J: TRBJ2-7
DNA: TGTGCCAGCAGTCCCACTAGCGGGGCGTCCTACGAGCAGTACTTC
CDR3: CASSPTSGASYEQYF

V: TRBV9
D: .
size: .
J: TRBJ2-5
DNA: TGTGCCAGCAGCCCGCGGGGCCCGCTCGGGGAGACCCAGTACTTC
CDR3: CASSPRGPLGETQYF

V: TRBV6-1
D: .
size: .
J: TRBJ2-3
DNA: TGTGCCAGTTCCGTCCTGGCAGGGGCCCCAGATACGCAGTATTTT
CDR3: CASSVLAGAPDTQYF

V: TRBV2
D: .
size: .
J: TRBJ1-6
DNA: TGTGCCAGCAGCTGGGACAATTCGAATTCACCCCTCCACTTT
CDR3: CASSWDNSNSPLHF

V: TRBV7-9
D: .
size: .
J: TRBJ2-5
DNA: TGTGCCAGCAGCTTACCCAGTCAAGAGACCCAGTACTTC
CDR3: CASSLPSQETQYF

V: TRBV11-1
D: .
size: few
J: TRBJ1-3
DNA: TGTGCCAGCAGCCTAACAGACTCTGGAAACACCATATATTTT
CDR3: CASSLTDSGNTIYF